The 25 T cell receptor beta chains below were found in one sample sequenced in a study of Ad26.COV2.S vaccination and SARS-CoV-2 variants. This sample's treatment: roughly 18 received Ad26.COV2.S at low or high dose, single or two shots; about 5 received placebo; per-sample allocation not given. Sampling occurred on day 63 after the first vaccine or placebo injection. Method: immunoSEQ multiplex PCR; TCRdb's copy keeps in-frame clones and lacks some. This table has some 500,000 clones, roughly nine tenths appearing once. The starting material was peripheral blood, obtained in a trial of Ad26.COV2.S vaccine versus placebo. The receptors shown here come from a person aged 18-60 years who received the Ad26.COV2.S COVID-19 vaccine or a placebo.

The chain has TRBV10-2 and TRBJ2-7, with D unclear. The germline V gene encodes CDR1 WSHSY and CDR2 SAAADI. V shed 6 bases and J shed 5 bases, with 11 bases lying between them. This CDR3 region has 12 residues. The CDR3 DNA sequence: TGCGCCAGCAGCTTCGACGTCCACGAGCAGTACGTC. Amino acid sequence: CASSFDVHEQYV.

V and J are TRBV27 and TRBJ2-5, with 9 bases that match TRBD2. The germline V gene encodes CDR1 MNHEY and CDR2 SMNVEV (reference sequence). V shed 3 bases, J shed 5 bases, and the junction held 10 bases outside the gene matches. The CDR3 has 16 residues. This chain's CDR3 is CASSFYGGRAGETQYF. As DNA, the CDR3 is TGTGCCAGCAGTTTTTACGGCGGGAGGGCCGGGGAGACCCAGTACTTC.

This chain joins TRBV11-2 and TRBJ2-3; D is ambiguous. CDR1 and CDR2 (germline): SGHAT, FQNNGV. The CDR3 contains 15 residues. V dropped 0 bases and J dropped 3 bases, with 10 bases sitting between them. CDR3: CASSLEFWGTDTQYF. The CDR3 coding sequence is TGTGCCAGCAGCTTAGAGTTTTGGGGAACAGATACGCAGTATTTT.

The gene calls are TRBV7-2 and TRBJ1-2, with 10 bases that match TRBD1. CDR3 size: 17 residues. Trimming removed 5 bases from V and 6 bases from J; junction bases left unmatched: 15. Germline CDR1 and CDR2: SGHTA and FQGNSA. In DNA, the CDR3 is TGTGCCAGCAGCCCCGCCCCCGCGACAGGGGGCTTTAATGGCTACACCTTC. Translated, it gives CASSPAPATGGFNGYTF.

The genes are TRBV5-4 and TRBJ2-3; D remains unclear. Germline values: CDR1 SGHNT, CDR2 YYREEE (reference sequence). Trimming took off 1 base at V and 1 base at J, with 10 bases between the two ends. This CDR3 region has 15 residues. Here the CDR3 reads CASSLITSGTDTQYF. The CDR3 DNA is TGTGCCAGCAGCTTGATTACGAGTGGCACAGATACGCAGTATTTT.

V usage is TRBV27 and J usage is TRBJ2-7, with D hard to call. Germline CDR1 MNHEY, CDR2 SMNVEV (reference sequence). V was clipped by 2 bases and J by 4 bases, with 12 bases between them. The CDR3 loop spans 14 amino acids. CDR3 sequence: CASSLSFPPYEQYF. CDR3 coding DNA: TGTGCCAGCAGTTTAAGCTTCCCCCCTTACGAGCAGTACTTC.

The chain employs TRBV10-3 and TRBJ1-5, with TRBD1 identical over 8 bases. The CDR3 extends over 13 amino acids. CDR1 is ENHRY, CDR2 SYGVKD, per germline. J was trimmed by 5 bases and V by 7 bases; bases with no gene match: 4. CDR3 region: CAITPDRDQPQHF. CDR3 DNA: TGTGCCATCACCCCGGACAGGGATCAGCCCCAGCATTTT.

The chain recombines TRBV3-1 (or the pseudogene TRBV3-2) with TRBJ2-3; no clear D gene. CDR1 LGHDT and CDR2 YNNKEL come from the germline V gene (reference sequence). Trimming stripped 0 bases from V and 10 bases from J, with 14 bases between. The CDR3 is made up of 14 amino acids. CDR3 coding DNA: TGTGCCAGCAGCCAAGAGTTACCAGCGAGCGCGCAGTATTTT. It codes for CASSQELPASAQYF.

Regarding this clone: Other nucleotide sequences from this sample produce the same CDR3. J is TRBJ2-5 and V is TRBV7-9; D may be TRBD2 (7 bases). Trimming took off 5 bases at V and 5 bases at J, with 12 bases between the two ends. The CDR3 runs to 13 residues. Germline loops: CDR1 SEHNR, CDR2 FQNEAQ (reference sequence). The CDR3 here is CASSLSGGETQYF. CDR3 in DNA: TGTGCCAGCAGCCTTTCGGGGGGCGAGACCCAGTACTTC.

The rearrangement uses TRBV5-5 and TRBJ2-7; 8 nucleotides line up with TRBD2. The germline V gene encodes CDR1 SGHKS and CDR2 YYEKEE (reference sequence). The CDR3 is 15 residues long. The ends lost 6 bases at V and 4 bases at J; junction bases unmatched: 12. The CDR3 DNA reads TGTGCCAGCACCGAGCTAGCGGGCGACCTTTACGAGCAGTACTTC. Protein sequence: CASTELAGDLYEQYF.

This CDR3 reads CASSQDWGAYNEQFF. CDR3 nucleotide sequence: TGTGCCAGCAGCCAAGATTGGGGGGCTTACAATGAGCAGTTCTTC. V gene TRBV3-1 (or the pseudogene TRBV3-2) combines with J gene TRBJ2-1; D may correspond to TRBD1 or TRBD2 (6 bases each). This CDR3 region has 15 residues. CDR1 is LGHDT, CDR2 YNNKEL, per germline (reference sequence). V lost 0 bases to trimming and J lost 4 bases, with 10 bases between them.

The rearrangement uses TRBV9 and TRBJ2-1; D possibly uses TRBD1 or TRBD2 (5 bases each). Germline CDR1 SGDLS, CDR2 YYNGEE. Trimming stripped 4 bases from V and 14 bases from J, with 16 bases between. The CDR3 runs 12 residues. CDR3 sequence: CASSPEGRQKFF. CDR3 coding DNA: TGTGCCAGCAGCCCAGAGGGGAGACAGAAGTTCTTC.

This chain uses TRBV15 with TRBJ2-7; 8 nucleotides agree with TRBD1. This CDR3 is 15 amino acids long. Trimming cost V 0 bases and J 3 bases; bases outside gene matches: 4. The germline CDR1 and CDR2 sequences are LNHNV and YYDKDF (reference sequence). CDR3 nucleotide sequence: TGTGCCACCAGCAGAGACCCAGGGGGCAGCTACGAGCAGTACGTC. It codes for CATSRDPGGSYEQYV.

This chain uses TRBV11-1 with TRBJ1-1; 7 nucleotides align to TRBD1. The length of the CDR3 is 14 residues. Unmatched junction bases numbered 3, after V lost 5 bases and J lost 0 bases. Germline V gene sequence: CDR1 SGHAT, CDR2 FQDESV (reference sequence). In DNA, the CDR3 is TGTGCCAGCAGCCCACAGGGGATGAACACTGAAGCTTTCTTT. Protein: CASSPQGMNTEAFF.

The J gene is TRBJ2-2, the V gene TRBV7-2; D is unresolved. Trimming pared 1 base from V and 6 bases from J, leaving 6 bases between. Per the germline V gene, CDR1 is SGHTA and CDR2 is FQGNSA. The CDR3 has 13 amino acids. The CDR3 protein is CASSLVHAGELFF. CDR3 nucleotides: TGTGCCAGCAGCTTAGTCCACGCCGGGGAGCTGTTTTTT.

The rearrangement uses TRBV29-1 and TRBJ1-2; 9 bases agree with TRBD1. The CDR3 totals 13 residues. The V segment lost 8 bases and the J segment 4 bases; nucleotides outside the gene matches: 8. Germline CDR1 and CDR2: SQVTM and ANQGSEA. This CDR3 reads CSPWTGDFYGYTF. As DNA, the CDR3 is TGCAGCCCATGGACAGGGGATTTCTATGGCTACACCTTC.

The CDR3 here is CASSLSGTGASNYGYTF. CDR3 in DNA: TGTGCCAGCAGCTTGTCCGGGACAGGGGCCTCTAACTATGGCTACACCTTC. The rearrangement joins TRBV5-5 to TRBJ1-2; 10 bases fit TRBD1. V trimming: 1 base; J trimming: 0 bases; junction bases outside the gene matches: 6. Germline lookup yields CDR1 SGHKS and CDR2 YYEKEE (reference sequence). This CDR3 spans 17 amino acids. Drawing the rest from reference TRBV5-5 and TRBJ1-2, the complete variable domain is DAGVTQSPTHLIKTRGQQVTLRCSPISGHKSVSWYQQVLGQGPQFIFQYYEKEERGRGNFPDRFSARQFPNYSSELNVNALLLGDSALYLCASSLSGTGASNYGYTFGSGTRLTVV.

CDR3 sequence reads: CASSQDGRNIQYF. In DNA, the CDR3 is TGCGCCAGCAGCCAAGATGGGAGGAACATTCAGTACTTC. This rearrangement joins TRBV4-1 to TRBJ2-4, with D maybe TRBD2 (6 bases). There are 13 residues in the CDR3. Between the trimmed V and J ends, which lost 0 bases and 7 bases, there was a span of 7 bases. Germline loops: CDR1 MGHRA, CDR2 YSYEKL.

The chain has TRBV4-2 and TRBJ2-7; no clear D. The ends were cut back, 5 bases at V and 3 bases at J, with 11 bases in the middle. Germline CDR1 reads LGHNA; CDR2 reads YNFKEQ. The length of the CDR3 is 13 residues. CDR3 residues: CASSFGSNYEQYF. Written as DNA, the CDR3 is TGTGCCAGCAGCTTCGGGTCCAACTACGAGCAGTACTTC.

The V and J genes are TRBV18 and TRBJ2-3; unclear D gene. Trimming removed 6 bases from V and 0 bases from J, with 4 bases in between. The CDR3 has 12 amino acids. CDR1 is KGHSH and CDR2 is LQKENI in the germline V gene. In DNA form, the CDR3 reads TGTGCCAGCTCGGAGAGCACAGATACGCAGTATTTT. This encodes CASSESTDTQYF.

CDR3 loop: CASSQPRGHHYGYTF. In DNA, the CDR3 is TGTGCCAGCAGTCAACCCCGGGGGCACCATTATGGCTACACCTTC. The chain employs TRBV6-2 or TRBV6-3 and TRBJ1-2, with D possibly being TRBD1 (6 bases). Trimming took off 5 bases at V and 5 bases at J, with 18 bases between the two ends. CDR3 length equals 15 residues. Germline CDR1 MNHEY, CDR2 SVGEGT.

This clone was detected only once. V and J are TRBV4-3 and TRBJ1-3; 7 positions agree with TRBD1. The CDR3 has 19 residues. The ends lost 2 bases at V and 4 bases at J; junction bases unmatched: 17. Germline values: CDR1 LGHNA, CDR2 YSLEER. CDR3 sequence: CASSQHIRTGLAVGNTIYF. Written as DNA, the CDR3 is TGCGCCAGCAGCCAACACATACGGACAGGTTTAGCGGTCGGAAACACCATATATTTT.

The chain links TRBV5-1 to TRBJ2-6, with D possibly TRBD1 on 6 matching bases. Germline CDR1 is SGHRS and CDR2 is YFSETQ. This CDR3 spans 16 amino acids. V gave up 4 bases and J gave up 0 bases, with 11 bases separating them. The CDR3 sequence is CASSGQFSSGANVLTF. CDR3 nucleotides: TGCGCCAGCAGCGGACAGTTCTCCTCTGGGGCCAACGTCCTGACTTTC.

The chain carries TRBV7-3 and TRBJ2-3; 13 nucleotides match TRBD2. Germline V gene data show CDR1 as SGHTA and CDR2 as FQGTGA. With V trimmed by 2 bases and J by 4 bases, 3 bases remained unmatched. The CDR3 is made up of 16 amino acids. The CDR3 protein is CASSLQGLAGADTQYF. CDR3 DNA: TGTGCCAGCAGCTTACAAGGACTAGCGGGAGCAGATACGCAGTATTTT.

This clone appeared a single time. This chain joins TRBV19 and TRBJ2-1; no definite D call. Germline assignment: CDR1 LNHDA and CDR2 SQIVND (reference sequence). Trimming took 11 bases from V and 5 from J, leaving 16 bases between them. The CDR3 contains 13 residues. CDR3 coding DNA: TGTGCCTCTCGTCTGGCAGAAGACAATGAGCAGTTCTTC. Its translation: CASRLAEDNEQFF.